A single sample gave rise to the 31 T cell receptor beta chains below, sequenced in a study of shared clonotypes between healthy human individuals. Produced via immunoSEQ multiplex PCR; TCRdb's table is partial and in-frame only. The sample includes around 2,000,000 clones, roughly 91% of them seen just once. CD45RO-negative, CCR7-positively selected cells formed the naive CD8 fraction, excluding terminally differentiated effector memory CD45RA+ cells. The sequenced sample consisted of naive CD8+ T cells from PBMCs. Receptors were obtained from a man aged 18 to 29 in good health. Some clones in this sample may be carry-over from other donors' samples.

V usage is TRBV19 and J usage is TRBJ1-1; 7 positions agree with TRBD1. Unmatched junction bases numbered 8, after V lost 7 bases and J lost 6 bases. CDR3 size: 13 residues. Germline lookup yields CDR1 LNHDA and CDR2 SQIVND (reference sequence). The CDR3 region has the DNA TGTGCCAGTATTTTACAGGGGAGGGCTGAAGCTTTCTTT. This gives the protein CASILQGRAEAFF.

J is TRBJ2-7 and V is TRBV5-6; D gene ambiguous. Germline V gene sequence: CDR1 SGHDT, CDR2 YYEEEE. The CDR3 is 14 amino acids. Between the trimmed V and J ends, which lost 0 bases and 3 bases, there was a span of 10 bases. CDR3 in amino acids: CASSLGITGYEQYF. The CDR3 region has the DNA TGTGCCAGCAGCTTGGGAATCACGGGCTACGAGCAGTACTTC.

V gene TRBV5-4 combines with J gene TRBJ2-7; 8 nucleotides align to TRBD2. The CDR3 runs 14 residues. Germline CDR1 SGHNT, CDR2 YYREEE (reference sequence). Trimming took 5 bases from V and 2 from J; bases not matched to a gene: 6. The CDR3 nucleotides read TGTGCCAGCAGTAACGGACTAGCCCCCTACGAGCAGTACTTC. Translating gives CASSNGLAPYEQYF.

The rearrangement uses TRBV29-1 and TRBJ2-7; D might be TRBD1 (6 bases). Germline V gives CDR1 SQVTM, CDR2 ANQGSEA. V gave up 3 bases and J gave up 4 bases, with 13 bases separating them. This CDR3 contains 13 residues. The DNA for the CDR3 is TGCAGCGTTGACACAGGGATAGGGTACGAGCAGTACTTC. Translated: CSVDTGIGYEQYF.

This clone came up once. The chain joins TRBV28 to TRBJ2-3; D is perhaps TRBD1 or TRBD2 (5 bases each). V lost 7 bases to trimming and J lost 2 bases, with 19 bases between them. Germline V gene sequence: CDR1 MDHEN, CDR2 SYDVKM. CDR3 length: 16 amino acids. The CDR3 bases are TGTGCCAGCAAAACGCCGGGACGGGACCCCACAGATACGCAGTATTTT. It translates to CASKTPGRDPTDTQYF.

This chain joins TRBV29-1 and TRBJ1-2; 8 bases are shared with TRBD1. CDR1 is SQVTM, CDR2 ANQGSEA, per germline. The CDR3 runs to 12 residues. Trimming cost V 7 bases and J 7 bases; bases outside gene matches: 8. CDR3: CSGRDRNLGYTF. CDR3 in DNA: TGCAGCGGCCGGGACAGGAATCTTGGCTACACCTTC.

The gene calls are TRBV5-6 and TRBJ2-5, with unresolved D. Germline CDR1 and CDR2: SGHDT and YYEEEE. Trimming left V 0 bases short and J 4 bases short, with 7 bases between. The CDR3 is 13 amino acids. The CDR3 loop is CASSLGLGETQYF. DNA of the CDR3: TGTGCCAGCAGCTTGGGGTTGGGAGAGACCCAGTACTTC. Drawing the rest from reference TRBV5-6 and TRBJ2-5, the complete variable domain is DAGVTQSPTHLIKTRGQQVTLRCSPKSGHDTVSWYQQALGQGPQFIFQYYEEEERQRGNFPDRFSGHQFPNYSSELNVNALLLGDSALYLCASSLGLGETQYFGPGTRLLVL.

This chain links TRBV10-3 with TRBJ1-1; no clear D gene. The V end was cut by 0 bases, the J end by 5 bases, with 22 bases between. This CDR3 has 18 amino acids. The germline CDR1 and CDR2 sequences are ENHRY and SYGVKD. CDR3 sequence: CAISESVSVGRRSTEAFF. CDR3 nucleotides: TGTGCCATCAGTGAGTCGGTATCCGTTGGTAGAAGGAGTACTGAAGCTTTCTTT.

CDR3 bases: TGTGCCAGCAGTTTGGTGTGGGAGGTTCAGGACGAGCAGTACTTC. Encoded protein: CASSLVWEVQDEQYF. The chain has TRBV6-5 and TRBJ2-7; perhaps TRBD2 as D (6 bases). The CDR3 consists of 15 residues. Looked up from germline, CDR1 is MNHEY and CDR2 is SVGAGI. Between the trimmed V and J ends, which lost 4 bases and 5 bases, there was a span of 18 bases.

The rearrangement uses TRBV6-4 and TRBJ2-3; D possibly matches TRBD1 or TRBD2 (5 bases each). The V end was cut by 5 bases, the J end by 8 bases, with 14 bases between. Germline V gives CDR1 MRHNA, CDR2 SNTAGT. This CDR3 has 13 residues. CDR3 sequence: CASSLTGTGTQYF. The DNA of the CDR3 is TGTGCCAGCAGTTTGACCGGGACGGGTACGCAGTATTTT.

A note on this clone: Other nucleotide sequences in the sample specify the same CDR3. The J gene is TRBJ2-1, the V gene TRBV9; D tentatively fits TRBD1 or TRBD2 (6 bases each). The CDR3 spans 15 residues. Per germline, CDR1 SGDLS and CDR2 YYNGEE. Trimming left V 2 bases short and J 4 bases short, with 13 bases between. The CDR3 here is CASSVVAGTYNEQFF. In DNA form, the CDR3 reads TGTGCCAGCAGCGTTGTTGCGGGGACATACAATGAGCAGTTCTTC.

The chain couples TRBV7-3 to TRBJ2-3; no clear D gene. This CDR3 has 13 residues. V was pared by 3 bases and J by 4 bases, with 8 bases between. CDR1 and CDR2 (germline): SGHTA, FQGTGA. CDR3 in amino acids: CASSFSPPDTQYF. CDR3 coding DNA: TGTGCCAGCAGCTTCTCCCCTCCAGATACGCAGTATTTT.

This sequence joins TRBV5-1 and TRBJ1-1; possibly TRBD1 for D (5 bases). Per the germline V gene, CDR1 is SGHRS and CDR2 is YFSETQ. V shed 4 bases and J shed 3 bases, with 19 bases lying between them. This CDR3 is 16 amino acids long. This CDR3 is CASSPGTLLPDTEAFF. CDR3 bases: TGCGCCAGCAGCCCCGGGACTCTCCTTCCGGACACTGAAGCTTTCTTT.

This chain uses TRBV30 with TRBJ1-2; D not certain. The CDR3 runs 16 residues. Germline V gene data show CDR1 as GTSNPN and CDR2 as SVGIG (reference sequence). The V end was cut by 2 bases, the J end by 3 bases, with 19 bases between. The CDR3: CAWSQERRRGDYGYTF. DNA for the CDR3: TGTGCCTGGAGTCAAGAGAGGCGCCGGGGAGACTATGGCTACACCTTC.

The rearrangement joins TRBV5-4 to TRBJ2-7; 11 nucleotides line up with TRBD2. CDR3 length: 15 residues. V dropped 4 bases and J dropped 1; count of bases not matched to a gene: 4. Germline-derived CDR1 and CDR2 are SGHNT and YYREEE (reference sequence). CDR3 in DNA: TGTGCCAGCAGCGCGGGACTAGCGGCTTCCTACGAGCAGTACTTC. Amino acids: CASSAGLAASYEQYF.

The J gene is TRBJ2-7, the V gene TRBV5-5; TRBD2 might be the D (7 bases). The V end lost 10 bases, the J end lost 3 bases, and 17 bases lay between the germline ends. The CDR3 runs to 13 residues. Germline V lookup: CDR1 SGHKS, CDR2 YYEKEE (reference sequence). CDR3 loop: CASQRGGVYEQYF. CDR3 coding DNA: TGTGCCTCACAACGCGGGGGCGTCTACGAGCAGTACTTC.

The chain has TRBV7-6 and TRBJ2-7; D remains ambiguous. Germline V gene sequence: CDR1 SGHVS, CDR2 FNYEAQ. The CDR3 length is 14 residues. Trimming took off 5 bases at V and 2 bases at J, with 13 bases between the two ends. CDR3 residues: CASSPLSLAYEQYF. CDR3 in DNA: TGTGCCAGCAGCCCCCTTTCTCTCGCCTACGAGCAGTACTTC. Using reference TRBV7-6 and TRBJ2-7 for the parts outside the CDR3, the full variable domain is GAGVSQSPRYKVTKRGQDVALRCDPISGHVSLYWYRQALGQGPEFLTYFNYEAQQDKSGLPNDRFSAERPEGSISTLTIQRTEQRDSAMYRCASSPLSLAYEQYFGPGTRLTVT.

The chain carries TRBV4-1 and TRBJ2-2; D is unresolved. Deletions cut 1 base from V and 6 bases from J, with 9 bases between. The germline V gene has CDR1 MGHRA and CDR2 YSYEKL. The CDR3 is made up of 14 amino acids. CDR3 residues: CASSQVPRAGELFF. The CDR3 region has the DNA TGCGCCAGCAGCCAAGTTCCGCGCGCCGGGGAGCTGTTTTTT.

The chain links TRBV5-1 to TRBJ2-1; D unclear. Germline loops: CDR1 SGHRS, CDR2 YFSETQ. Trimming pared 4 bases from V and 7 bases from J, leaving 9 bases between. The CDR3 is 12 residues long. Here the CDR3 reads CASSLGKNEQFF. The CDR3 bases are TGCGCCAGCAGCCTAGGGAAAAATGAGCAGTTCTTC.

The CDR3 bases are TGCGCCAGCAGCCCAAGGGTGGGGATAAACGAGCAGTACTTC. It encodes CASSPRVGINEQYF. The chain is built from TRBV4-1 and TRBJ2-7; D remains ambiguous. Germline CDR1 and CDR2: MGHRA and YSYEKL. V was cut by 4 bases and J by 5 bases, with 15 bases left in between. The CDR3 length is 14 residues.

For the CDR3, the DNA is TGTGCCAGCAGCTTAGCACAGGGAATCTCCTACGAGCAGTACTTC. Its protein product is CASSLAQGISYEQYF. The chain links TRBV7-9 to TRBJ2-7; D may be TRBD1 (6 bases). Germline CDR1 SEHNR, CDR2 FQNEAQ (reference sequence). Trimming removed 0 bases at V and 0 bases at J, with 9 bases between. CDR3 length: 15 amino acids. Using reference TRBV7-9 and TRBJ2-7 for the parts outside the CDR3, the full variable domain is DTGVSQNPRHKITKRGQNVTFRCDPISEHNRLYWYRQTLGQGPEFLTYFQNEAQLEKSRLLSDRFSAERPKGSFSTLEIQRTEQGDSAMYLCASSLAQGISYEQYFGPGTRLTVT.

The count of this clone is one. This sequence joins TRBV28 and TRBJ2-7; D could derive from TRBD1 or TRBD2 (7 bases each). The CDR3 covers 15 residues. Per germline, CDR1 MDHEN and CDR2 SYDVKM. V lost 3 bases and J lost 2, with 14 bases in between. CDR3 in amino acids: CASSLRQGGAYEQYF. In nucleotides, the CDR3 is TGTGCCAGCAGTTTGAGACAGGGAGGGGCCTACGAGCAGTACTTC.

The chain joins TRBV5-5 to TRBJ2-7; the D is unclear. Looked up from germline, CDR1 is SGHKS and CDR2 is YYEKEE (reference sequence). The CDR3 runs to 14 residues. V was shortened by 4 bases and J by 0 bases, with 11 bases between the two germline ends. The CDR3 nucleotides read TGTGCCAGCAGCCCCGACTCGACCTCCTACGAGCAGTACTTC. Its protein is CASSPDSTSYEQYF.

The rearrangement links TRBV7-9 to TRBJ2-1; possible D gene TRBD1, 5 bases. Between the trimmed V and J ends, which lost 2 bases and 7 bases, there was a span of 9 bases. Germline V gene sequence: CDR1 SEHNR, CDR2 FQNEAQ (reference sequence). This CDR3 contains 13 residues. The DNA for the CDR3 is TGTGCCAGCAGCTTAACTGACAGAAATGAGCAGTTCTTC. Amino acid sequence: CASSLTDRNEQFF.

The rearrangement uses TRBV11-1 and TRBJ2-1; 12 bases match TRBD1. There are 15 residues in the CDR3. J was trimmed by 12 bases and V by 0 bases; bases with no gene match: 6. Germline CDR1 reads SGHAT; CDR2 reads FQDESV (reference sequence). The CDR3 nucleotides are TGTGCCAGCAGCTTAGCCGGGACAGGGGGCGAGGGGCAGTTCTTC. The encoded protein is CASSLAGTGGEGQFF.

This chain connects TRBV4-3 to TRBJ2-7, with D unresolved. Trimming pared 2 bases from V and 4 bases from J, leaving 15 bases between. The CDR3 has 15 amino acids. Germline CDR1 LGHNA, CDR2 YSLEER. CDR3: CASSQRADGFYEQYF. For the CDR3, the DNA is TGCGCCAGCAGCCAACGTGCGGACGGATTTTACGAGCAGTACTTC.

The chain's CDR3 is CASSESGLLREQYF. As DNA, the CDR3 is TGTGCCAGCAGTGAATCGGGGCTCCTGCGCGAGCAGTACTTC. V is TRBV25-1 and J is TRBJ2-7, with D perhaps given as TRBD1 or TRBD2 (5 bases each). Germline assignment: CDR1 MGHDK and CDR2 SYGVNS. The CDR3 is 14 residues long. V gave up 1 base and J gave up 6 bases, with 13 bases separating them.

The chain combines TRBV28 with TRBJ2-1; D might be TRBD1 or TRBD2, each matching 5 bases. This CDR3 is built from 14 residues. Trimming removed 6 bases from V and 0 bases from J, with 9 bases in between. Germline CDR1 is MDHEN and CDR2 is SYDVKM. The CDR3 spells CASRGESSYNEQFF. DNA of the CDR3: TGTGCCAGCAGGGGGGAGAGCTCCTACAATGAGCAGTTCTTC.

The V call is TRBV28, the J call TRBJ2-7; D may be TRBD2 (5 bases). Germline assignment: CDR1 MDHEN and CDR2 SYDVKM. V shed 1 base and J shed 3 bases, with 7 bases lying between them. The CDR3 length is 13 residues. In DNA form, the CDR3 reads TGTGCCAGCAGTTTATTCCGGGACTACGAGCAGTACTTC. Translating gives CASSLFRDYEQYF.

Worth noting for this clone: The same CDR3 also results from other DNA sequences found in this sample. The V gene is TRBV9, the J gene TRBJ1-1; the D gene is possibly TRBD1 (6 bases). This CDR3 has 12 amino acids. Trimming removed 3 bases at V and 4 bases at J, with 7 bases between. Looked up from germline, CDR1 is SGDLS and CDR2 is YYNGEE. The CDR3 DNA reads as TGTGCCAGCAGCGAGGGGGGCACTGAAGCTTTCTTT. Translated: CASSEGGTEAFF.

This chain uses TRBV6-5 with TRBJ2-7; TRBD2 aligns across 12 bases. The CDR3 is made up of 13 amino acids. With V trimmed by 11 bases and J by 4 bases, 6 bases remained unmatched. CDR1 is MNHEY and CDR2 is SVGAGI in the germline V gene. CDR3 region: CASRTSGIYEQYF. In DNA form, the CDR3 reads TGTGCCTCGCGGACTAGCGGGATATACGAGCAGTACTTC.